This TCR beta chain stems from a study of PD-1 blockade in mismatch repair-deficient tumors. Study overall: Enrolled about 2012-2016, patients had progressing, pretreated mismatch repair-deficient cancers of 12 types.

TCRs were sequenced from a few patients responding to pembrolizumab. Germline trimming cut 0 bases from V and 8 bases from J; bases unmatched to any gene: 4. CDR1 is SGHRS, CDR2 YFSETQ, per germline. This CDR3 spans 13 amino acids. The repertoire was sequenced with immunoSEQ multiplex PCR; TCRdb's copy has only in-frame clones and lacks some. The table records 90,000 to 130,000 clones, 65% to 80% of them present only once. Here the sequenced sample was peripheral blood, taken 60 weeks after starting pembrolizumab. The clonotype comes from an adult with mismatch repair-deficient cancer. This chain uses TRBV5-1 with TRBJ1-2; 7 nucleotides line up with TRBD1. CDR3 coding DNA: TGCGCCAGCAGCTTGGGGGACAGCATGGGCTACACCTTC. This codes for CASSLGDSMGYTF.